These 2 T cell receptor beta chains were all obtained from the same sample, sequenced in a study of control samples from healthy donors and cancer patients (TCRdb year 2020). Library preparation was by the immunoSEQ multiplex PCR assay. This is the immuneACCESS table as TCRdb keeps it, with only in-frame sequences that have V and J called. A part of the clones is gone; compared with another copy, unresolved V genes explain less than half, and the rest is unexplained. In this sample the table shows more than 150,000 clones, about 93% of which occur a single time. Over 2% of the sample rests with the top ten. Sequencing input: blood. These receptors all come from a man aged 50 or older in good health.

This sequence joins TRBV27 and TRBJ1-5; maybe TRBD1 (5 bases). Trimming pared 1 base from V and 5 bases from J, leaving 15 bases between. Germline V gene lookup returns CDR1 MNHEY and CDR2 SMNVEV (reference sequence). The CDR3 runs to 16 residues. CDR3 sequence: CASSLFAGGGDQPQHF. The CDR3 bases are TGTGCCAGCAGTTTATTCGCGGGGGGAGGTGATCAGCCCCAGCATTTT.

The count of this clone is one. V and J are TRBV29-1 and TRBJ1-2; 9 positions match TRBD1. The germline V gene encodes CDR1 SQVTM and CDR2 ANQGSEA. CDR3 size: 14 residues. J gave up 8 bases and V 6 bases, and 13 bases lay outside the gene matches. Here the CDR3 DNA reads TGCAGCGTCGGGATGGGGACAGGGCCGAAAGGCTACACCTTC. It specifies CSVGMGTGPKGYTF. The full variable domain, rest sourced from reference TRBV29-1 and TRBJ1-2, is SAVISQKPSRDICQRGTSLTIQCQVDSQVTMMFWYRQQPGQSLTLIATANQGSEATYESGFVIDKFPISRPNLTFSTLTVSNMSPEDSSIYLCSVGMGTGPKGYTFGSGTRLTVV.